Following are 20 T cell receptor beta chains from one sample sequenced in a study of T cell repertoires in cytomegalovirus infection. TCRdb re-called the reads with MiXCR, one entry per CDR3 protein. The table shows 650,000 to 900,000 distinct CDR3 sequences, with 30% to 35% occurring only once. No antigen has been assigned to these receptors. The source was cultured CD8+ T cells from PBMCs, collected from culture after CMV antigen stimulation. Every receptor here comes from a human donor in good health (CMV status not recorded). Some clones in this sample may be carry-over from other donors' samples.

This clonotype was detected only a few times. CDR3 DNA: TGCGCCAGCAGCCATGAATTTTGGGCAGGTTACGAGTACGAGCAGTACTTC. The encoded protein is CASSHEFWAGYEYEQYF. The chain employs TRBV4-1 and TRBJ2-7; D is unresolved. Germline CDR1 is MGHRA and CDR2 is YSYEKL. CDR3 length: 17 residues. Between the trimmed V and J ends, which lost 3 bases and 4 bases, there was a span of 22 bases.

The chain joins TRBV7-9 to TRBJ2-3; possible D gene TRBD1, 6 bases. Trimming stripped 5 bases from V and 2 bases from J, with 11 bases between. Germline-derived CDR1 and CDR2 are SEHNR and FQNEAQ (reference sequence). CDR3 length: 14 amino acids. CDR3 region: CASSTQGNTDTQYF. Here the CDR3 DNA reads TGTGCCAGCAGCACACAGGGAAACACAGATACGCAGTATTTT.

In its sample, this clonotype was seen a few times. The chain joins TRBV7-6 to TRBJ1-2, with D perhaps matching TRBD1 (5 bases). Germline CDR1 reads SGHVS; CDR2 reads FNYEAQ. Trimming stripped 4 bases from V and 6 bases from J, with 12 bases between. CDR3 length: 13 residues. CDR3 in DNA: TGTGCCAGCAGCTACCAGGGAATGAATGGCTACACCTTC. This codes for CASSYQGMNGYTF.

This chain uses TRBV6-6 with TRBJ2-5, with D maybe TRBD1 (6 bases). Trimming removed 4 bases from V and 6 bases from J, with 12 bases in between. CDR3 length equals 13 residues. Germline assignment: CDR1 MNHNY and CDR2 SVGAGI (reference sequence). The CDR3: CASSSGALQTQYF. CDR3 nucleotides: TGTGCCAGCAGTTCAGGGGCTTTACAGACCCAGTACTTC.

There are a few counts of this clonotype. The chain's CDR3 is CASSLAASGGAGETQYF. The CDR3 DNA reads TGTGCCAGCAGCTTAGCGGCTAGCGGGGGGGCCGGAGAGACCCAGTACTTC. The chain couples TRBV11-2 to TRBJ2-5; 12 nucleotides align to TRBD2. The CDR3 is 17 residues long. The germline CDR1 and CDR2 sequences are SGHAT and FQNNGV. Losses at the gene ends were 1 base for V and 4 bases for J; bases not matched to a gene: 7.

This clonotype came up a few times. The chain has TRBV19 and TRBJ2-2, with TRBD2 as a possible D gene (6 bases). CDR1 and CDR2 (germline): LNHDA, SQIVND (reference sequence). The ends were cut back, 7 bases at V and 8 bases at J, with 11 bases in the middle. This CDR3 has 12 residues. In nucleotides, the CDR3 is TGTGCCAGTATGGACTATCGGGGGGAGCTGTTTTTT. Residues: CASMDYRGELFF. The whole variable domain, filled in from reference TRBV19 and TRBJ2-2, reads DGGITQSPKYLFRKEGQNVTLSCEQNLNHDAMYWYRQDPGQGLRLIYYSQIVNDFQKGDIAEGYSVSREKKESFPLTVTSAQKNPTAFYLCASMDYRGELFFGEGSRLTVL.

This chain links TRBV7-9 with TRBJ2-1; D is possibly TRBD1 (6 bases). This CDR3 region has 16 residues. Germline V gene sequence: CDR1 SEHNR, CDR2 FQNEAQ (reference sequence). Trimming stripped 5 bases from V and 1 base from J, with 15 bases between. The DNA of the CDR3 is TGTGCCAGCAGCCCCCCTGGGACAAAATCCTACAATGAGCAGTTCTTC. This sequence encodes CASSPPGTKSYNEQFF.

The sample holds many counts of this clonotype. The chain links TRBV6-2 or TRBV6-3 to TRBJ2-1; 7 bases map to TRBD2. This CDR3 contains 11 residues. Germline loops: CDR1 MNHEY, CDR2 SVGEGT. The trim removed 8 bases at V and 7 bases at J, leaving 2 bases unmatched. The CDR3 DNA sequence: TGTGCCAGCGTTAGCGGGAATGAGCAGTTCTTC. It translates to CASVSGNEQFF.

This rearrangement joins TRBV15 to TRBJ2-2; D gene uncertain. The V gene's germline CDR1 is LNHNV and CDR2 YYDKDF (reference sequence). The CDR3 runs 12 residues. With 6 bases removed from V and 2 bases from J, the gap between germline ends came to 4 bases. The DNA for the CDR3 is TGTGCCACCAGTTATAACACCGGGGAGCTGTTTTTT. Residues: CATSYNTGELFF. Filled out from reference TRBV15 and TRBJ2-2, the complete variable domain reads DAMVIQNPRYQVTQFGKPVTLSCSQTLNHNVMYWYQQKSSQAPKLLFHYYDKDFNNEADTPDNFQSRRPNTSFCFLDIRSPGLGDTAMYLCATSYNTGELFFGEGSRLTVL.

This clonotype was recorded at least ten times. J is TRBJ2-7 and V is TRBV7-8; D uncertain. The ends were cut back, 1 base at V and 0 bases at J, with 7 bases in the middle. From germline, CDR1 is SGHVS and CDR2 FQNEAQ. This CDR3 region has 14 residues. CDR3 protein: CASSLVPVSYEQYV. The CDR3 DNA reads as TGTGCCAGCAGCTTAGTTCCAGTCTCCTACGAGCAGTACGTC.

The CDR3 DNA sequence: TGCGCCAGCAGCCCTACCCCCGGACAGCGAGAGACCCAGTACTTC. As protein: CASSPTPGQRETQYF. The chain recombines TRBV4-1 with TRBJ2-5, with D possibly TRBD1 on 6 matching bases. CDR1 and CDR2 (germline): MGHRA, YSYEKL. The CDR3 has 15 amino acids. V dropped 4 bases and J dropped 4 bases, with 16 bases sitting between them.

This clonotype was observed at least ten times. The chain employs TRBV12-3 or TRBV12-4 and TRBJ1-1; D uncertain. This CDR3 spans 14 amino acids. V dropped 6 bases and J dropped 1 base, with 12 bases sitting between them. DNA of the CDR3: TGTGCCAGCAGCCCTCCCCTGGGGAACACTGAAGCTTTCTTT. Amino acid sequence: CASSPPLGNTEAFF.

This clonotype was observed a handful of times. The chain uses TRBV5-5 and TRBJ2-6, with unresolved D. Looked up from germline, CDR1 is SGHKS and CDR2 is YYEKEE (reference sequence). With 0 bases removed from V and 0 bases from J, the gap between germline ends came to 7 bases. The CDR3 is 16 amino acids. Here the CDR3 DNA reads TGTGCCAGCAGCTTGGTAGGGCTCTCTGGGGCCAACGTCCTGACTTTC. Protein sequence: CASSLVGLSGANVLTF.

This clonotype came up a few times. The genes are TRBV7-9 and TRBJ1-1; 9 nucleotides align to TRBD1. The germline V gene has CDR1 SEHNR and CDR2 FQNEAQ (reference sequence). Trimming took 5 bases from V and 6 from J; bases not matched to a gene: 13. CDR3 length: 16 residues. DNA of the CDR3: TGTGCCAGCAGCGACCTGGGACAGGGTACGGGGGCTGAAGCTTTCTTT. It is translated as CASSDLGQGTGAEAFF.

In this sample, this clonotype turned up a few times. CDR3: CASSQDFTSGAGELFF. The CDR3 nucleotides are TGCGCCAGCAGCCAAGATTTTACCAGTGGGGCCGGGGAGCTGTTTTTT. The chain links TRBV4-3 to TRBJ2-2, with unresolved D. V lost 0 bases to trimming and J lost 6 bases, with 14 bases between them. CDR1 and CDR2 (germline): LGHNA, YSLEER. The CDR3 totals 16 residues.

There are a few counts of this clonotype. The chain is built from TRBV23-1 and TRBJ1-6, with 7 positions matching TRBD1. TRBV23-1 is known as an ORF, though its function is uncertain. The CDR3 runs to 20 residues. V trimming: 6 bases; J trimming: 5 bases; junction bases outside the gene matches: 22. Here the CDR3 DNA reads TGCGCCAGCAGGACACAACTGAGGCAGGGACAGTCTAAGAATAATTCACCCCTCCACTTT. This sequence encodes CASRTQLRQGQSKNNSPLHF.

This chain uses TRBV7-9 with TRBJ2-7; 9 bases agree with TRBD1. Germline V gene lookup returns CDR1 SEHNR and CDR2 FQNEAQ (reference sequence). This CDR3 spans 14 amino acids. Trimming at V came to 4 bases and at J to 5 bases, leaving 6 bases not matched to a gene. CDR3 residues: CASSSRDRADEQYV. CDR3 in DNA: TGTGCCAGCAGCTCCCGGGACAGGGCGGACGAGCAGTACGTC.

This rearrangement joins TRBV10-3 to TRBJ1-5; D not certain. Trimming left V 3 bases short and J 0 bases short, with 9 bases between. This CDR3 is 15 amino acids long. CDR1 and CDR2 (germline): ENHRY, SYGVKD. CDR3 in amino acids: CAISDGTDSNQPQHF. CDR3 coding DNA: TGTGCCATCAGTGATGGTACTGATAGCAATCAGCCCCAGCATTTT.

This clonotype was seen more than once but under ten times. The J gene is TRBJ1-2, the V gene TRBV19, with unresolved D. Germline CDR1 reads LNHDA; CDR2 reads SQIVND (reference sequence). Trimming removed 5 bases at V and 0 bases at J, with 19 bases between. The CDR3 extends over 17 amino acids. CDR3 nucleotide sequence: TGTGCCAGTAGTCCTAGGAGGAGCGCCTCCTCTAACTATGGCTACACCTTC. Translated, it gives CASSPRRSASSNYGYTF.

The rearrangement uses TRBV12-3 or TRBV12-4 and TRBJ2-4; 7 bases line up with TRBD1. There are 12 residues in the CDR3. V was clipped by 5 bases and J by 15 bases; unmatched bases: 10. The CDR3 spells CASSLPQGPRYF. For the CDR3, the DNA is TGTGCCAGCAGTCTACCACAGGGGCCGAGGTACTTC.